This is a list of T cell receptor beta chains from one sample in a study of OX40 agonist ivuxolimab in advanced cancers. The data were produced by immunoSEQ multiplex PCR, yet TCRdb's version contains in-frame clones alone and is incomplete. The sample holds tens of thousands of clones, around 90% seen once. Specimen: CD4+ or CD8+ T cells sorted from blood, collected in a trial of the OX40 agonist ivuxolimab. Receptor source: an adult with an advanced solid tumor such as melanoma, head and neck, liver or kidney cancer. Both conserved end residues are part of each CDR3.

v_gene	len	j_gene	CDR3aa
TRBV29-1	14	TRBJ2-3	CSVEIGASTDTQYF
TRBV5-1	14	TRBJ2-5	CASRAGTNQETQYF
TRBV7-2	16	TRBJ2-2	CASSLASGALTGELFF
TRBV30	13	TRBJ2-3	CAWTLDGGDTQYF
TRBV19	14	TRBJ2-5	CASSINQGGETQYF
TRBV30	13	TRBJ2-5	CAWSVQGVETQYF
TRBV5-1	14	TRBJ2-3	CASSLALFSGQGHF
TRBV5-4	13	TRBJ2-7	CASSRDRIYEQYF
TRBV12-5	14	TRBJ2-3	CASGLVLAKDTQYF
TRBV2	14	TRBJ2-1	CASSPSGTPNEQFF
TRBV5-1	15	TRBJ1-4	CASSSTGGPNEKLFF
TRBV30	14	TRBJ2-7	CAWSRAGGYDEQYF
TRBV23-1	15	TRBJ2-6	CASSQPPTGANVLTF
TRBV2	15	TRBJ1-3	CASSEEALSGNTIYF
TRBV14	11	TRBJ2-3	CASSHADTQYF
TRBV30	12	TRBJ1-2	CAWSTQGYGYTF
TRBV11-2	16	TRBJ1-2	CASSLASPGTGTRYTF